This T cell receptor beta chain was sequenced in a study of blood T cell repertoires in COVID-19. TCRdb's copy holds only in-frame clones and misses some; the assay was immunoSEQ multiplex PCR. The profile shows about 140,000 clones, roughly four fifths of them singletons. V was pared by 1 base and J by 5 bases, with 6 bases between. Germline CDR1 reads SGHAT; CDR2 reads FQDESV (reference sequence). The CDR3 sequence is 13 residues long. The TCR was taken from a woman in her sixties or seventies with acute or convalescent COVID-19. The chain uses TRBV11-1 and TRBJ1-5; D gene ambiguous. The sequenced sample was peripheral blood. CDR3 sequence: CASSLDSHQPQHF. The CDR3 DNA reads TGTGCCAGCAGCTTAGACAGCCATCAGCCCCAGCATTTT. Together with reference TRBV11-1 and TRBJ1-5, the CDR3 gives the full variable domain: EAEVAQSPRYKITEKSQAVAFWCDPISGHATLYWYRQILGQGPELLVQFQDESVVDDSQLPKDRFSAERLKGVDSTLKIQPAELGDSAMYLCASSLDSHQPQHFGDGTRLSIL.